These T cell receptor beta chains were read from a single sample in a study of blood T cell repertoires in COVID-19. Sequenced by immunoSEQ multiplex PCR; TCRdb stores in-frame clones only, minus some. Here the sample spans hundreds of thousands of clones, 80% to 90% being singletons. Sequencing input: peripheral blood. The receptors here all came from a woman in her seventies with COVID-19, enrolled during active disease. CDR3s include the opening cysteine and the closing phenylalanine or tryptophan. A D gene is named only where the DNA matches it firmly. The listing skips clone size in some rows; elsewhere it reads once, few, many or a size class.

V	size	D	J	DNA	CDR3
TRBV5-1	NA	NA	TRBJ1-1	TGCGCCAGCAGCTTGGACACGTTTTTGAACACTGAAGCTTTCTTT	CASSLDTFLNTEAFF
TRBV4-1	once	NA	TRBJ2-7	TGCGCCAGCAGCCAAGCGGCTACGGTTGGGCTCCAGTACTTC	CASSQAATVGLQYF
TRBV6-2/TRBV6-3	NA	NA	TRBJ1-1	TGTGCCAGCAGTAACGGGGACATGAACACTGAAGCTTTCTTT	CASSNGDMNTEAFF
TRBV19	NA	TRBD1	TRBJ1-3	TGTGCCAGTAGTCAGACGCGAGGGGGCGAATCCACTGGAAACACCATATATTTT	CASSQTRGGESTGNTIYF
TRBV18	NA	TRBD1	TRBJ1-3	TGTGCCAGCTCAACGTACCGGGACAGAGAGATTTTT	CASSTYRDREIF
TRBV7-6	NA	TRBD2	TRBJ2-5	TGTGCCAGCAGCTTAGCGCCCCTAGCGGGAGGCCAAGAGACCCAGTACTTC	CASSLAPLAGGQETQYF
TRBV27	NA	TRBD2	TRBJ2-5	TGTGCCAGCAGTTTGGGACTAGCGGTTGCGCTGGAGACCCAGTACTTC	CASSLGLAVALETQYF
TRBV23-1	NA	TRBD2	TRBJ2-7	TGCGCCAGCAGTCAATCGGGCCGGGAGGGGCCCAACGAGCAGTACTTC	CASSQSGREGPNEQYF
TRBV6-5	once	TRBD2	TRBJ2-1	TGTGCCAGCAGTTACTCGGGTTCGGGAGGGCCCAATGAGCAGTTCTTC	CASSYSGSGGPNEQFF
TRBV5-1	NA	NA	TRBJ2-7	TGCGCCAGCCAAACCTCGGCGGTGGCCCACGAGCAGTACTTC	CASQTSAVAHEQYF
TRBV27	NA	NA	TRBJ2-7	TGTGCCAGCAGTTTATCCGACCCGGGGGCCTACGAGCAGTACTTC	CASSLSDPGAYEQYF
TRBV7-2	once	TRBD1	TRBJ2-5	TGTGCCAGCAGCTTAGGTCCCGGGACAGGGTTCGAGACCCAGTACTTC	CASSLGPGTGFETQYF
TRBV5-1	NA	TRBD2	TRBJ2-1	TGCGCCAGCAGCAGGCGGACTAGCAGTAATTACAATGAGCAGTTCTTC	CASSRRTSSNYNEQFF
TRBV5-5	NA	TRBD1	TRBJ1-6	TGTGCCAGCAGCATAAAACAGGGGCCCAATTCACCCCTCCACTTT	CASSIKQGPNSPLHF
TRBV7-9	few	NA	TRBJ1-1	TGTGCCAGCAGCAGACACGAAAACATGAACACTGAAGCTTTCTTT	CASSRHENMNTEAFF
TRBV7-2	NA	NA	TRBJ2-1	TGTGCCAGCAGCTTGCGGGAACGGTCCTACAATGAGCAGTTCTTC	CASSLRERSYNEQFF
TRBV27	NA	TRBD1	TRBJ1-6	TGTGCCAGCAGTTTTGAGGGACAGGGACATTCACCCCTCCACTTT	CASSFEGQGHSPLHF
TRBV6-2/TRBV6-3	NA	NA	TRBJ1-5	TGTGCCAGCAGTTACCCTGACAGTTATCAGCCCCAGCATTTT	CASSYPDSYQPQHF
TRBV15	NA	NA	TRBJ1-1	TGTGCCACCAGCAGATCCCAAACTCCGGACACTGAAGCTTTCTTT	CATSRSQTPDTEAFF
TRBV10-3	NA	NA	TRBJ2-3	TGTGCCATCAGTGAGGGGGCCCCAGATACGCAGTATTTT	CAISEGAPDTQYF
TRBV9	NA	NA	TRBJ1-2	TGTGCCAGCAGCAAACAAGGGACTGGGGGCTACACCTTC	CASSKQGTGGYTF
TRBV3-1/TRBV3-2	NA	NA	TRBJ2-5	TGTGCCAGCAGCCGAACAGGCCGCCCCCAAGAGACCCAGTACTTC	CASSRTGRPQETQYF
TRBV7-9	NA	TRBD1	TRBJ1-6	TGTGCCAGCAGCCCGCTGGACAGGTTGAATTCACCCCTCCACTTT	CASSPLDRLNSPLHF
TRBV4-1	NA	NA	TRBJ1-2	TGCGCCAGCAGCCAAGAAGGGGACTATGGCTACACCTTC	CASSQEGDYGYTF
TRBV10-3	once	TRBD2	TRBJ2-1	TGTGCCACCCGTAGCGGGAGGGACCGCGGTAATGAGCAGTTCTTC	CATRSGRDRGNEQFF
TRBV7-9	NA	TRBD2	TRBJ2-3	TGTGCCAGCAGCTCCGGGAGGGGAGATACGCAGTATTTT	CASSSGRGDTQYF
TRBV11-2	NA	TRBD2	TRBJ2-1	TGTGCCAGCAGCTTGGGACTAGCCGCTTCCAGTTCGTGGGATGAGCAGTTCTTC	CASSLGLAASSSWDEQFF
TRBV30	once	NA	TRBJ1-4	TGTGCCTGGAGTGGCAGCAGGAATGAAAAACTGTTTTTT	CAWSGSRNEKLFF
TRBV5-1	NA	TRBD1	TRBJ2-7	TGCGCCAGCAGCTTAGAAGGGGGCTTTTACGAGCAGTACTTC	CASSLEGGFYEQYF
TRBV6-1	NA	TRBD2	TRBJ2-4	TGTGCCAGCAGTGAAGGGAGGTACGGGGGACGACTAGCGGTAGCCAAAAACATTCAGTACTTC	CASSEGRYGGRLAVAKNIQYF
TRBV29-1	NA	NA	TRBJ1-2	TGCAGCGCTGAGTCGGGAATCTATGGGGGCTACACCTTC	CSAESGIYGGYTF
TRBV19	NA	NA	TRBJ2-7	TGTGCCAGTCGGGACAACTACGAGCAGTACTTC	CASRDNYEQYF
TRBV9	NA	NA	TRBJ2-7	TGTGCCAGCAGCGTAGACCCCTCTCAGGGCTACGAGCAGTACTTC	CASSVDPSQGYEQYF
TRBV19	NA	TRBD1	TRBJ1-2	TGTGCCAGTAGTTCCAACGACAGGGTCTATGGCTACACCTTC	CASSSNDRVYGYTF
TRBV27	NA	TRBD1	TRBJ1-4	TGTGCCAGCAGGACAGGGAACGGAAAACTGTTTTTT	CASRTGNGKLFF
TRBV3-1/TRBV3-2	NA	NA	TRBJ2-7	TGTGCCAGCAGCCAAGGGCTCCATACATACGAGCAGTACTTC	CASSQGLHTYEQYF
TRBV28	NA	NA	TRBJ2-7	TGTGCCAGCAGAATCGGGACATCCTACGAGCAGTACTTC	CASRIGTSYEQYF
TRBV29-1	NA	NA	TRBJ1-1	TGCAGCGTTTCCCTGGGGCAGGACCTCGGGGGCACTGAAGCTTTCTTT	CSVSLGQDLGGTEAFF
TRBV4-1	NA	TRBD1	TRBJ2-5	TGCGCCAGCAGCCAGGGGAGAGGGGGCAGAGTTGGGGAGACCCAGTACTTC	CASSQGRGGRVGETQYF
TRBV19	few	TRBD1	TRBJ1-5	TGTGCCAGTAGTATAGTGAGGACAGGCCCATATCAGCCCCAGCATTTT	CASSIVRTGPYQPQHF